A single sample gave rise to the 2 T cell receptor beta chains below, sequenced in a study of CD8+ T cells in alopecia areata. Reverse transcription of extracted RNA yielded cDNA, which provided the sequencing template. The method was immunoSEQ multiplex PCR; TCRdb's version includes in-frame clones alone and lacks a portion of them. The data hold some 200,000 clones, with 59% observed a single time. The sequenced sample was CD4+ T cells sorted from blood, obtained at week 0. Source of these receptors: a human donor with alopecia areata.

V gene TRBV4-2 combines with J gene TRBJ2-7; D perhaps matches TRBD2 (6 bases). Germline CDR1 LGHNA, CDR2 YNFKEQ. The CDR3 has 15 amino acids. The germline V and J ends were trimmed by 1 base and 5 bases, with 15 bases remaining between them. In DNA form, the CDR3 reads TGTGCCAGCAGCCAAGGTGCGGGGACCCTAAACGAGCAGTACTTC. Translated, it gives CASSQGAGTLNEQYF.

This clone showed up just once. The chain combines TRBV4-1 with TRBJ2-3; D ambiguous. V dropped 2 bases and J dropped 6 bases, with 3 bases sitting between them. The CDR3 is 11 residues long. In germline, CDR1 is MGHRA, CDR2 YSYEKL. CDR3 region: CASSQSDTQYF. The CDR3 DNA reads as TGCGCCAGCAGCCAATCGGATACGCAGTATTTT.